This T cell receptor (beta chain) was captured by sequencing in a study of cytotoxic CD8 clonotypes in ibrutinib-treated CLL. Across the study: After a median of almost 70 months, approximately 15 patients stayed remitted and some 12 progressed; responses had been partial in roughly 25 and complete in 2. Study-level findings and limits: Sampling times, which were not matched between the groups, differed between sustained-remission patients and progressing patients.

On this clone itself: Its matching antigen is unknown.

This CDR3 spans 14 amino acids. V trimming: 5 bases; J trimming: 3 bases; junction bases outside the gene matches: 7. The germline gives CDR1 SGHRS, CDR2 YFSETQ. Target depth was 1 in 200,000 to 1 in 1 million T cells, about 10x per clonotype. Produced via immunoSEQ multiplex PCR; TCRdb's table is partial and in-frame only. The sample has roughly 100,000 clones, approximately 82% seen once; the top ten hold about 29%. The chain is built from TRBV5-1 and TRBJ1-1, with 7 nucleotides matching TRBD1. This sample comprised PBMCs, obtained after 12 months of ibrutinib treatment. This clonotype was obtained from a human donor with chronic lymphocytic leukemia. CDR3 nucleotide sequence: TGCGCCAGCAGATCCGACAGGGAGTACACTGAAGCTTTCTTT. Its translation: CASRSDREYTEAFF.